This T cell receptor (beta chain) was recovered during a study of cytomegalovirus exposure and HLA in healthy donors. Study-wide results and caveats: Reportedly, diagnosis of cytomegalovirus status by the classifier showed high specificity and sensitivity. Researchers reported in a later analysis that common viral pathogens appeared linked to several top clusters. Donor immune exposure was known only as CMV serostatus.

The V and J ends lost 4 bases and 8 bases respectively, with 14 bases between them. CDR3 length: 13 amino acids. In germline, CDR1 is SQVTM, CDR2 ANQGSEA. As for this clone: The target antigen is unknown.

The donors, nominally healthy at sampling, likely had unrecorded immune exposures. The PCR made use of 60 Vbeta and 13 Jbeta primers. Only in-frame clones appear in the TCRdb table, and some are missing; sequencing was by immunoSEQ multiplex PCR. Among 150,000 to 200,000 clones listed, around three quarters were seen once. Sample: PBMCs. The source of this sequence is a woman aged 45-65 years in good health and CMV-seronegative. V and J are TRBV29-1 and TRBJ1-4, with no clear D. CDR3 bases: TGCAGCGTTGGGGCGGGCGTCGGGGAAAAACTGTTTTTT. Translated, it gives CSVGAGVGEKLFF.